This T cell receptor beta chain was found in a study of blood T cells in healthy people across ages. This CDR3 has 14 residues. The V end was cut by 6 bases, the J end by 3 bases, with 14 bases between. Germline loops: CDR1 MNHNS, CDR2 SASEGT. Next came a second PCR, run for about 6 to 11 cycles, which used a sample-barcoded 5' primer along with a J-beta primer mix. Every cDNA molecule bore a tag from a template-switch adaptor containing 12 random nucleotides. TCRdb reprocessed the 5' RACE reads with MiXCR, giving one entry per CDR3 protein. In the table there are some 1,000,000 distinct CDR3 sequences, approximately 26% of which are singletons. Every sample yielded at least 6.5 million isolated PBMCs. The data were also submitted as part of a second study, on T cells of mothers and their children. That report notes: Mothers yielded over 8.5 million CDR3 reads, children around 3.3 million each.

The sequenced sample consisted of blood. The TCR sequence derives from a girl aged 2-15 years in good health. The chain employs TRBV6-1 and TRBJ1-2; a possible D gene is TRBD1 (6 bases). The CDR3 DNA follows: TGTGCCAGCAGCCATTGGGGGGGCGACTATGGCTACACCTTC. It yields the protein CASSHWGGDYGYTF.